This TCR beta chain was profiled in a study of Ad26.COV2.S vaccination and SARS-CoV-2 variants. Libraries were prepared by immunoSEQ multiplex PCR; TCRdb keeps only in-frame clonotypes and omits some of them. The sample holds about 680,000 clones, roughly 90% seen once. Treatment here: some 20 received Ad26.COV2.S at low or high dose, single or two shots; about 5 received placebo; per-sample allocation not given. Collection of samples fell on day 63 after the first vaccine or placebo injection. This CDR3 contains 14 residues. The V and J ends lost 4 bases and 0 bases, in that order; junction bases with no gene match: 1. Germline loops: CDR1 SEHNR, CDR2 FQNEAQ (reference sequence).

The sequencing here drew on peripheral blood, taken in a trial of Ad26.COV2.S vaccine versus placebo. The gene calls are TRBV7-9 and TRBJ2-3; 7 bases are shared with TRBD2. This receptor was taken from a person aged 18-60 years who received the Ad26.COV2.S COVID-19 vaccine or a placebo. The CDR3: CASSWGGSTDTQYF. CDR3 coding DNA: TGTGCCAGCAGCTGGGGAGGGAGCACAGATACGCAGTATTTT. Looking up the rest from reference TRBV7-9 and TRBJ2-3 gives the full variable domain: DTGVSQNPRHKITKRGQNVTFRCDPISEHNRLYWYRQTLGQGPEFLTYFQNEAQLEKSRLLSDRFSAERPKGSFSTLEIQRTEQGDSAMYLCASSWGGSTDTQYFGPGTRLTVL.